This is a list of T cell receptor beta chains from one sample in a study of CD8+ T cells in alopecia areata. The table came from immunoSEQ multiplex PCR; TCRdb's copy has only in-frame clones and leaves some out. The sample contains 150,000 to 200,000 clones, about three fifths of which appear only once. Source: CD4+ T cells sorted from blood, taken at week 4, from a patient treated with tofacitinib. These receptors all come from a human donor with alopecia areata. The CDR3 runs from the conserved cysteine through the conserved F or W.

v_call	j_call	cdr3_aa
TRBV12-5	TRBJ2-2	CASGPANTGELFF
TRBV30	TRBJ2-7	CAWRDHRGPYEQYF
TRBV29-1	TRBJ2-1	CSVSETGNDEQFF
TRBV28	TRBJ1-3	CASSLYSRISGNTIYF
TRBV11-2	TRBJ1-2	CASSLERQGYGYTF
TRBV5-6	TRBJ1-1	CASSSIIQPSPEAFF
TRBV7-9	TRBJ2-1	CASSGRTSGEYNEQFF
TRBV30	TRBJ1-2	CAQGRTGPGYTF
TRBV4-1	TRBJ1-1	CASGRVNTEAFF
TRBV29-1	TRBJ2-5	CSVVYQETQYF
TRBV29-1	TRBJ2-7	CSGSWRGETYEQYF
TRBV7-8	TRBJ1-6	CASSLDNAQRNSPLHF
TRBV7-2	TRBJ1-2	CASSTTSVNYGYTF
TRBV28	TRBJ2-7	CASSLNEQYF
TRBV2	TRBJ1-5	CASRAGLSNQPQHF
TRBV30	TRBJ1-6	CAGNQGPNSPLHF
TRBV7-2	TRBJ2-3	CASSPSGTSGTDTQYF
TRBV29-1	TRBJ1-6	CSVAIRDSPLHF
TRBV7-3	TRBJ2-1	CASSNSYNEQFF
TRBV18	TRBJ2-3	CASSPNGGGTDTQYF
TRBV7-2	TRBJ2-1	CASSLEGDRTEQFF
TRBV25-1	TRBJ2-5	CASSDQWGGSMETQYF
TRBV30	TRBJ1-5	CAWSSPGQGSNQPQHF
TRBV25-1	TRBJ1-1	CASSEGGSAAFF
TRBV5-1	TRBJ2-2	CASSLMAGNTGELFF
TRBV5-1	TRBJ2-3	CATQRTQSTDTQYF
TRBV28	TRBJ2-7	CASSLPGPYEQYF
TRBV29-1	TRBJ1-1	CSGRGNTEAFF
TRBV6-5	TRBJ1-5	CASSRDFSNQPQHF
TRBV29-1	TRBJ1-5	CSVPPTRNQPQHF
TRBV30	TRBJ2-3	CAWSASSDTQYF
TRBV29-1	TRBJ1-1	CSVEAWGTEAFF
TRBV29-1	TRBJ2-1	CSVVYRDRGHNEQFF
TRBV5-1	TRBJ2-2	CASSLDRITPSGELFF
TRBV7-8	TRBJ2-7	CASSYPNLGGEQYF
TRBV2	TRBJ2-3	CASTRQGRTDTQYF
TRBV27	TRBJ1-6	CASSWDSRSPLHF
TRBV28	TRBJ2-3	CASSFTGADTQYF
TRBV12-5	TRBJ1-1	CASGSPGSRGALSAFF
TRBV7-9	TRBJ2-5	CASSYSTGAKTQYF
TRBV5-1	TRBJ1-1	CASSGEAGLGAFF
TRBV15	TRBJ1-2	CATSSFYGYTF
TRBV4-2	TRBJ2-1	CASSHQSWTQTDEQFF
TRBV6-5	TRBJ2-5	CASRSGAQETQYF
TRBV7-9	TRBJ2-3	CASSLQTQPTDTQYF
TRBV5-4	TRBJ2-5	CASSLPGPYQETQYF
TRBV4-1	TRBJ2-5	CASSPPGLTRETQYF